A selection of T cell receptor beta chains follows, all from one sample in a study of T cell responses to AZD1222 COVID-19 vaccine. Only in-frame clones appear in the TCRdb table, and some are missing; sequencing was by immunoSEQ multiplex PCR. The data contain about 92,000 clones, roughly 93% of them singletons. This material consisted of peripheral blood, taken on day 0 of AZD1222 vaccination. All receptors derive from an adult in good health. Each CDR3 is given with its conserved first and last residue. Fields, in order: clone size, D gene, V gene, J gene, CDR3 length, CDR3 protein, CDR3 DNA. D genes are given only for firm matches. Expanded clones are given a class, and other clones once, few, many or no size at all.

NA	NA	TRBV29-1	TRBJ1-4	15	CSVQRAGSTNEKLFF	TGCAGCGTCCAGCGGGCAGGATCAACTAATGAAAAACTGTTTTTT
NA	NA	TRBV28	TRBJ2-6	16	CASSPRRHSGANVLTF	TGTGCCAGCAGCCCCCGTCGGCACTCTGGGGCCAACGTCCTGACTTTC
NA	TRBD2	TRBV7-8	TRBJ2-7	19	CASSLAQTSGGAYPYEQYF	TGTGCCAGCAGCTTAGCGCAGACTAGCGGGGGGGCCTACCCCTACGAGCAGTACTTC
NA	TRBD1	TRBV18	TRBJ1-3	14	CASSPRQGRNTIYF	TGTGCCAGCTCACCTAGACAGGGCCGAAACACCATATATTTT
NA	NA	TRBV5-4	TRBJ1-2	13	CASSLDKNYGYTF	TGTGCCAGCAGCTTGGACAAGAACTATGGCTACACCTTC
NA	NA	TRBV9	TRBJ2-2	14	CASSVASNTGELFF	TGTGCCAGCAGCGTAGCTTCGAACACCGGGGAGCTGTTTTTT
NA	NA	TRBV7-6	TRBJ1-3	16	CARPLRGPYSGNTIYF	TGTGCCAGACCCTTGAGGGGACCATACTCTGGAAACACCATATATTTT
NA	NA	TRBV3-1/TRBV3-2	TRBJ2-1	17	CASSQAELGGAFNEQFF	TGTGCCAGCAGCCAGGCTGAGCTTGGGGGGGCTTTCAATGAGCAGTTCTTC
NA	TRBD1	TRBV24-1	TRBJ1-3	16	CATHKTGGTSGNTIYF	TGTGCCACCCATAAGACAGGGGGGACGTCTGGAAACACCATATATTTT
NA	NA	TRBV27	TRBJ1-2	17	CASSPPFGHNANYGYTF	TGTGCCAGCAGTCCGCCCTTTGGTCACAACGCTAACTATGGCTACACCTTC
NA	TRBD1	TRBV27	TRBJ2-7	14	CASRVGTGVSVQYF	TGTGCCAGTAGAGTAGGGACAGGGGTGTCGGTGCAGTACTTC
NA	TRBD2	TRBV7-2	TRBJ2-2	15	CASSLRTSWTGELFF	TGTGCCAGCAGCCTACGGACTAGCTGGACCGGGGAGCTGTTTTTT
NA	TRBD2	TRBV6-5	TRBJ2-7	13	CASSTRGFNEQYF	TGTGCCAGCAGTACGCGGGGGTTCAACGAGCAGTACTTC
NA	NA	TRBV5-6	TRBJ2-7	16	CASSHQTLGVFSEQYF	TGTGCCAGCAGCCACCAGACTTTGGGGGTTTTCTCCGAGCAGTACTTC
NA	NA	TRBV6-5	TRBJ1-4	13	CASSYREREKLFF	TGTGCCAGCAGTTACAGGGAGCGTGAAAAACTGTTTTTT
NA	NA	TRBV6-5	TRBJ1-2	14	CASISLGGSYGYTF	TGTGCCAGCATCTCCTTAGGAGGGAGCTATGGCTACACCTTC
NA	NA	TRBV5-5	TRBJ2-7	14	CASSLVGASYEQYF	TGTGCCAGCAGCTTGGTGGGGGCCTCCTACGAGCAGTACTTC
few	NA	TRBV27	TRBJ1-6	15	CATGPLAGSYSPLHF	TGTGCCACCGGTCCCTTGGCAGGGAGTTATTCACCCCTCCACTTT
few	NA	TRBV20-1	TRBJ1-6	11	CSGNYNSPLHF	TGCAGTGGCAACTATAATTCACCCCTCCACTTT
NA	NA	TRBV18	TRBJ1-2	15	CASSPPAVANYGYTF	TGTGCCAGCTCACCACCGGCAGTCGCTAACTATGGCTACACCTTC
NA	TRBD1	TRBV4-3	TRBJ1-1	14	CASSLGQGRTEAFF	TGCGCCAGCAGCCTGGGACAGGGACGCACTGAAGCTTTCTTT
NA	TRBD2	TRBV4-1	TRBJ2-1	16	CASSQYGRGGVNEQFF	TGCGCCAGCAGCCAATACGGGCGGGGGGGCGTGAATGAGCAGTTCTTC
once	TRBD1	TRBV28	TRBJ1-1	15	CASSPPGQMNTEAFF	TGTGCCAGCAGTCCCCCGGGACAGATGAACACTGAAGCTTTCTTT
once	NA	TRBV5-8	TRBJ2-7	11	CASSLVTEQYF	TGTGCCAGCAGCTTGGTGACTGAGCAGTACTTC
NA	NA	TRBV18	TRBJ1-1	12	CASSPTSAEAFF	TGTGCCAGCTCCCCCACGAGTGCTGAAGCTTTCTTT
NA	TRBD2	TRBV9	TRBJ2-3	16	CASSVDVLAGTDTQYF	TGTGCCAGCAGCGTAGATGTACTAGCGGGGACAGATACGCAGTATTTT
NA	NA	TRBV6-5	TRBJ1-3	13	CASRGSSGNTIYF	TGTGCCAGCAGGGGCTCCTCTGGAAACACCATATATTTT
NA	NA	TRBV10-3	TRBJ2-1	16	CAISVLVGQGHNEQFF	TGTGCCATCAGTGTGCTGGTAGGGCAGGGTCACAATGAGCAGTTCTTC
NA	NA	TRBV9	TRBJ1-2	13	CASTPATAYGYTF	TGTGCCAGCACTCCTGCCACAGCCTATGGCTACACCTTC
few	NA	TRBV18	TRBJ1-3	13	CASAGDVGNTIYF	TGTGCCAGCGCGGGGGACGTTGGAAACACCATATATTTT
NA	TRBD1	TRBV7-9	TRBJ1-3	16	CASSYLQGAKGNTIYF	TGTGCCAGCAGCTATTTACAGGGGGCGAAGGGAAACACCATATATTTT
NA	NA	TRBV18	TRBJ2-4	17	CASSQLTGTLAKNIQYF	TGTGCCAGCTCACAACTTACAGGGACTCTAGCCAAAAACATTCAGTACTTC
NA	NA	TRBV30	TRBJ1-6	14	CAWSIGDYNSPLHF	TGTGCCTGGAGTATAGGTGACTATAATTCACCCCTCCACTTT
NA	TRBD1	TRBV4-2	TRBJ1-5	17	CASSQDSGQGYPWPQHF	TGTGCCAGCAGCCAAGATTCGGGACAGGGATACCCCTGGCCCCAGCATTTT
few	TRBD1	TRBV18	TRBJ2-7	14	CASLDRDGTYEQYF	TGTGCCAGCCTTGACAGGGACGGAACCTACGAGCAGTACTTC
NA	TRBD1	TRBV7-6	TRBJ1-2	15	CASSLLGQGARGYTF	TGTGCCAGCAGCTTATTGGGACAGGGGGCTCGAGGCTACACCTTC
NA	NA	TRBV18	TRBJ1-2	15	CASSPQSGAAYGYTF	TGTGCCAGCTCACCACAATCAGGGGCCGCCTATGGCTACACCTTC
NA	NA	TRBV18	TRBJ1-2	18	CASSPGSGWTSLDRSYTF	TGTGCCAGCTCACCGGGGTCGGGGTGGACATCCCTAGACCGAAGCTACACCTTC
NA	TRBD1	TRBV18	TRBJ1-4	17	CASSPSPTGRRREKLFF	TGTGCCAGCTCACCGAGCCCGACAGGGAGGCGGCGTGAAAAACTGTTTTTT
NA	NA	TRBV5-1	TRBJ2-3	14	CASSLGVITDTQYF	TGCGCCAGCAGCTTGGGAGTAATCACAGATACGCAGTATTTT
NA	TRBD1	TRBV28	TRBJ1-4	14	CASRRQGLGEKLFF	TGTGCCAGCAGACGACAGGGACTTGGAGAAAAACTGTTTTTT
NA	NA	TRBV6-1	TRBJ1-1	14	CASSETRPGTEAFF	TGTGCCAGCAGTGAAACCCGTCCGGGAACTGAAGCTTTCTTT
NA	NA	TRBV18	TRBJ1-1	16	CASSPPAGAGDTEAFF	TGTGCCAGCTCACCACCGGCGGGTGCCGGGGACACTGAAGCTTTCTTT
NA	NA	TRBV4-3	TRBJ1-2	14	CASSQQNAREGYTF	TGCGCCAGCAGCCAACAAAACGCCAGGGAGGGCTACACCTTC
NA	NA	TRBV7-2	TRBJ1-1	15	CASSGRSQVNTEAFF	TGTGCCAGCAGCGGCCGGTCGCAGGTTAACACTGAAGCTTTCTTT
NA	NA	TRBV7-2	TRBJ1-1	15	CASSLAGALVTEAFF	TGTGCCAGCAGCTTAGCGGGGGCACTGGTCACTGAAGCTTTCTTT
NA	NA	TRBV6-1	TRBJ2-1	15	CASSDSRQGDFEQFF	TGTGCCAGCAGTGATAGTCGGCAGGGGGACTTTGAGCAGTTCTTC
once	NA	TRBV6-2/TRBV6-3	TRBJ1-6	14	CASSWTALNSPLHF	TGTGCCAGCAGTTGGACAGCACTAAATTCACCCCTCCACTTT
NA	NA	TRBV27	TRBJ2-2	14	CASNSGGAPGELFF	TGTGCCAGCAACAGTGGGGGGGCGCCCGGGGAGCTGTTTTTT
NA	TRBD1	TRBV12-5	TRBJ1-1	14	CASGGTGLNTEAFF	TGTGCTAGTGGGGGGACAGGACTGAACACTGAAGCTTTCTTT
NA	NA	TRBV19	TRBJ2-2	17	CASIGNSFQKVTGELFF	TGTGCCAGTATCGGGAACAGCTTTCAAAAGGTTACCGGGGAGCTGTTTTTT
NA	NA	TRBV7-9	TRBJ2-5	12	CASGVRQETQYF	TGTGCCAGCGGGGTCCGTCAAGAGACCCAGTACTTC
NA	NA	TRBV5-4	TRBJ1-4	15	CASSSNRVPNEKLFF	TGTGCCAGCAGCTCCAACAGGGTTCCTAATGAAAAACTGTTTTTT